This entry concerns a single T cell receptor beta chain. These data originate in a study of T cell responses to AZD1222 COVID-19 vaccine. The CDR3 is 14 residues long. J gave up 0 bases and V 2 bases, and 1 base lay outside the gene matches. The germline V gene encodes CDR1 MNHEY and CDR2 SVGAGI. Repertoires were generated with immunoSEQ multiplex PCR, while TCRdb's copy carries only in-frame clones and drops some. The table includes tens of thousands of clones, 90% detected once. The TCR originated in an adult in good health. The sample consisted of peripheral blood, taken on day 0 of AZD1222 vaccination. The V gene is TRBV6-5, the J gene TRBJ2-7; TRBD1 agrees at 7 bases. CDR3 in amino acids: CASSYAGGSYEQYF. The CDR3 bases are TGTGCCAGCAGTTACGCAGGGGGCTCCTACGAGCAGTACTTC.